This TCR beta chain was obtained from a study of T-cell reconstitution after alpha-beta-depleted transplantation in children. Study-wide results and limits: At day 60, the high TCRbeta diversity found in some patients originated from recipient T cells and thymic progenitors that had survived. At one year after transplant, newly produced T cells mostly accounted for T-cell counts and diversity.

Preparing the TCRbeta library involved the use of unique molecular identifiers. TCRdb analysed the PCR reads with MiXCR anew, one entry per CDR3 protein. The data contain about 590,000 distinct CDR3 sequences, 13% of them singletons. Per germline, CDR1 MNHEY and CDR2 SVGEGT. CDR3 length: 15 residues. The ends lost 8 bases at V and 5 bases at J; junction bases unmatched: 12. This clonotype has just a few counts. Its antigen is undetermined. This receptor was obtained from a male patient younger than 18 who had a stem cell transplant for acute myeloid leukemia, so the T cells may come from the graft donor. The material was PBMCs, mostly from graft donor cells, obtained 360 days after TCRalphabeta/CD19-depleted stem cell transplant. The rearrangement links TRBV6-2 or TRBV6-3 to TRBJ2-7, with 10 positions matching TRBD2. This chain's CDR3 is CASYKPSGREDEQYF. The CDR3 DNA follows: TGTGCCAGCTACAAACCTAGCGGGAGAGAAGACGAGCAGTACTTC.